Presented here are 5 T cell receptor beta chains from one specimen sequenced in a study of graft-versus-host responses after intestinal transplantation. TCRdb's table, derived via immunoSEQ multiplex PCR, lists solely in-frame clones and lacks some. The data show around 55,000 clones, more than 80% seen once. Their antigens remain unidentified. This material consisted of unstimulated CD4+ T cells sorted from spleen or lymph node cells, taken before transplant. Every receptor here comes from a human donor who was the organ donor for an intestinal transplant.

The chain is built from TRBV10-1 and TRBJ2-7, with D possibly matching TRBD2 (5 bases). V lost 6 bases, J lost 6 bases, and 15 bases lay in between. This CDR3 region has 13 residues. Germline V gene lookup returns CDR1 WNHNN and CDR2 SYGVQD (reference sequence). The CDR3 sequence: CASRKTIGSEQYF. In DNA form, the CDR3 reads TGCGCCAGCAGGAAAACCATAGGGAGCGAGCAGTACTTC.

This clone was seen a single time. The V call is TRBV7-9, the J call TRBJ1-5, with 9 bases aligning to TRBD1. The CDR3 covers 16 residues. J gave up 5 bases and V 1 base, and 6 bases lay outside the gene matches. Germline V gene sequence: CDR1 SEHNR, CDR2 FQNEAQ (reference sequence). The CDR3 DNA reads as TGTGCCAGCAGCTTAGGCGGACAGGGGACGGATCAGCCCCAGCATTTT. It encodes CASSLGGQGTDQPQHF.

The chain links TRBV2 to TRBJ1-5; D is unresolved. The ends were cut back, 4 bases at V and 6 bases at J, with 13 bases in the middle. Per the germline V gene, CDR1 is SNHLY and CDR2 is FYNNEI. The CDR3 has 14 amino acids. The CDR3 region is CASSGGGKGQPQHF. The CDR3 DNA sequence: TGTGCCAGCAGTGGTGGCGGGAAAGGTCAGCCCCAGCATTTT.

The V call is TRBV10-1, the J call TRBJ2-3, with TRBD1 as a possible D gene (5 bases). CDR1 is WNHNN, CDR2 SYGVQD, per germline (reference sequence). The CDR3 extends over 14 amino acids. V was pared by 3 bases and J by 3 bases, with 10 bases between. CDR3 coding DNA: TGCGCCAGCAGTGATAACAGGATAACAGATACGCAGTATTTT. Amino acids: CASSDNRITDTQYF.

The chain uses TRBV7-9 and TRBJ2-7; TRBD2 agrees at 8 bases. The CDR3 runs to 15 residues. Germline lookup yields CDR1 SEHNR and CDR2 FQNEAQ (reference sequence). J lost 5 bases, V lost 4 bases, and 10 bases had no gene match. CDR3 in DNA: TGTGCCAGCAGCTCCCCCCTAGCGGGCCGGGACGAGCAGTACTTC. Amino acids: CASSSPLAGRDEQYF.